This T cell receptor beta chain was captured in a study of Ad26.COV2.S vaccination and SARS-CoV-2 variants. On the study more broadly: Intramuscular Ad26.COV2.S doses were given once or twice, 56 days apart. Overall study results and limits: Substantial breadth was reported for post-vaccination spike-specific CD8+ and CD4+ T cells. It is possible that the TCR breadth and depth analyses underestimated the total T cell responses.

Trimming removed 5 bases from V and 7 bases from J; junction bases left unmatched: 6. The CDR3 is 13 residues long. Germline CDR1 is SNHLY and CDR2 is FYNNEI. TCRdb keeps only in-frame clones here, not all; method: immunoSEQ multiplex PCR. This table holds approximately 350,000 clones, roughly 85% found once. This sample's treatment: over 15 received Ad26.COV2.S at low or high dose, single or two shots; 5 received placebo; per-sample allocation not given. After the first vaccine or placebo injection, samples were drawn on day 63. Participants' vaccine, an Ad26 vector, delivered Wuhan-strain SARS-CoV-2 spike. Many counts were recorded for this clone. Antigen specificity is unknown.

The chain is built from TRBV2 and TRBJ1-2, with 8 positions matching TRBD1. This clonotype was sampled from a person aged 18-60 years who received the Ad26.COV2.S COVID-19 vaccine or a placebo. The specimen comprised peripheral blood, sampled in a trial of Ad26.COV2.S vaccine versus placebo. Here the CDR3 DNA reads TGTGCCAGCAGTACGGACAGGGAGGGTGGCTACACCTTC. Residues: CASSTDREGGYTF.